These 5 T cell receptor beta chains share one sample of origin, sequenced in a study of spatial heterogeneity in lung cancer. Time point defined: sample taken at primary tumor resection. Material for sequencing was whole RNA from tumor, nontumor lung or frozen PBMC, left unsorted. TCRdb called the 5' RACE reads again in MiXCR, with one record for every CDR3 protein. The repertoire holds roughly 48,000 distinct CDR3 sequences, with around 5.2% as singletons. The sample here was PBMCs, taken at surgery. These receptors were taken from a male donor with early-stage non-small cell lung cancer.

This clonotype was seen ten or more times. This sequence joins TRBV20-1 and TRBJ2-3; 7 nucleotides agree with TRBD2. Germline-derived CDR1 and CDR2 are DFQATT and SNEGSKA (reference sequence). This CDR3 is built from 17 residues. Trimming took 7 bases from V and 7 from J; bases not matched to a gene: 23. The CDR3 DNA sequence: TGCAGTGTCTCTGCCCTAGCGGAGGGGATAAGGACACATACGCAGTATTTT. Amino acids: CSVSALAEGIRTHTQYF.

This clonotype was counted ten times or more. The chain has TRBV9 and TRBJ1-1; D is unclear. From germline, CDR1 is SGDLS and CDR2 YYNGEE. The CDR3 has 14 amino acids. V dropped 0 bases and J dropped 5 bases, with 11 bases sitting between them. The CDR3 is CASSVDLGGTEAFF. The CDR3 DNA follows: TGTGCCAGCAGCGTAGATCTAGGTGGGACTGAAGCTTTCTTT.

Ten or more counts support this clonotype. The V call is TRBV6-5, the J call TRBJ2-7; perhaps TRBD2 as D (6 bases). Looked up from germline, CDR1 is MNHEY and CDR2 is SVGAGI. V was clipped by 6 bases and J by 5 bases, with 14 bases between them. CDR3 length equals 13 residues. The CDR3 spells CASSLSSVDEQYF. The DNA for the CDR3 is TGTGCCAGCAGCCTTTCTAGCGTCGACGAGCAGTACTTC.

This clonotype occurred many times. The chain is built from TRBV10-3 and TRBJ2-7, with 11 bases that match TRBD2. The germline gives CDR1 ENHRY, CDR2 SYGVKD. This CDR3 region has 14 residues. J gave up 6 bases and V 4 bases, and 5 bases lay outside the gene matches. The chain's CDR3 is CAISGSGRVAEQYF. CDR3 bases: TGTGCCATCAGTGGTAGCGGGAGGGTCGCCGAGCAGTACTTC.

Ten or more counts support this clonotype. The V and J genes are TRBV12-3 or TRBV12-4 and TRBJ2-6; D not resolved. This CDR3 has 12 amino acids. V lost 4 bases, J lost 7 bases, and 5 bases lay in between. The CDR3 is CASSWAANVLTF. In DNA form, the CDR3 reads TGTGCCAGCAGTTGGGCTGCCAACGTCCTGACTTTC.